The T cell receptor beta chain under discussion was sequenced for a study of chronic HIV infection and antiretroviral therapy (dated by TCRdb to the mid-2010s). The germline V gene (reference sequence) yields GTSNPN for CDR1 and SVGIG for CDR2. Inclusive of the bounding cysteine and phenylalanine, the CDR3 is 11 residues long. Here the CDR3 DNA is all that survives: 33 bases in frame from base 1. V was cut back by 1 base and J by 6 bases, leaving a gap of 7 bases between them. Receptor amplification or capture employed 5' RACE. Sequencing took place on an Illumina MiSeq. Starting from the raw public reads, TCRdb applied fastp trimming at Q25, assembled clones with MiXCR and retained in-frame beta chains. Duplicate CDR3 protein sequences are folded into a single record with the most common DNA and genes. The sample data list roughly 50,000 distinct CDR3 sequences, and under 20% of these were observed just once. Around 2.8% of the sample comes from the top ten.

This clonotype was detected only a few times. The clone's antigen remains unknown. Base qualities are not at hand, and no much larger clone is one base apart. The chain was built from TRBV30 and TRBJ2-7; too little of a D gene remains to name it. The sequenced sample was peripheral blood. The receptor comes from an adult who had HIV and had not received antiretroviral therapy, or was an uninfected healthy control (not recorded which). The nucleotide sequence reads as follows: TGTGCCTGGAGTGGCGGTGTCGAGCAGTACTTC. The encoded protein is CAWSGGVEQYF.